The 9 T cell receptor beta chains below were found in one sample sequenced in a study of T cell changes during pregnancy in multiple sclerosis. Assay: immunoSEQ multiplex PCR; the TCRdb copy retains only in-frame clones and omits some. The sample includes roughly 57,000 clones, around 89% of them seen just once. The specimen was peripheral blood, collected in the first trimester of pregnancy. The receptors come from a female donor with multiple sclerosis, enrolled in a pregnancy study.

This rearrangement joins TRBV7-6 to TRBJ1-2, with D tentatively TRBD1 (5 bases). Trimming shortened V by 4 bases and J by 2 bases, and 14 bases separated the two germline ends. Germline lookup yields CDR1 SGHVS and CDR2 FNYEAQ. There are 15 residues in the CDR3. Written as DNA, the CDR3 is TGTGCCAGCAGCTCCGCGGCCAGGGCGAACTATGGCTACACCTTC. Translated, it gives CASSSAARANYGYTF.

This chain joins TRBV10-3 and TRBJ2-7, with 7 bases matching TRBD2. The germline gives CDR1 ENHRY, CDR2 SYGVKD. Unmatched junction bases numbered 11, after V lost 6 bases and J lost 6 bases. This CDR3 has 14 amino acids. Here the CDR3 DNA reads TGTGCCATCAGACTGCGGGAGAGCTCCAGCGAGCAGTACTTC. Translating it yields CAIRLRESSSEQYF.

The rearrangement uses TRBV4-3 and TRBJ2-3; 8 nucleotides agree with TRBD2. The CDR3 is 16 amino acids. V trimming: 5 bases; J trimming: 1 base; junction bases outside the gene matches: 8. Per germline, CDR1 LGHNA and CDR2 YSLEER. This chain's CDR3 is CASSFQAGGGTDTQYF. CDR3 bases: TGCGCCAGCAGCTTCCAGGCGGGGGGCGGCACAGATACGCAGTATTTT.

This clone was found once. The chain uses TRBV6-5 and TRBJ1-3, with D unresolved. The V end lost 3 bases, the J end lost 2 bases, and 11 bases lay between the germline ends. CDR1 is MNHEY and CDR2 is SVGAGI in the germline V gene. The length of the CDR3 is 15 residues. CDR3 nucleotides: TGTGCCAGCAGTTATTTGAGTGGGCCTGGAAACACCATATATTTT. Its translation is CASSYLSGPGNTIYF.

This chain links TRBV30 with TRBJ1-3; unclear D gene. Between the trimmed V and J ends, which lost 4 bases and 3 bases, there was a span of 10 bases. The CDR3 contains 13 residues. The V gene's germline CDR1 is GTSNPN and CDR2 SVGIG (reference sequence). The CDR3 nucleotides read TGTGCCTGGACCCCTGGACTTGGAAACACCATATATTTT. It yields the protein CAWTPGLGNTIYF.

The chain recombines TRBV6-6 with TRBJ1-2; D is unclear. Germline values: CDR1 MNHNY, CDR2 SVGAGI (reference sequence). CDR3 length equals 15 residues. V dropped 1 base and J dropped 0 bases, with 9 bases sitting between them. The CDR3 nucleotides read TGTGCCAGCAGTTACTTAACCGGGGCTAACTATGGCTACACCTTC. It yields the protein CASSYLTGANYGYTF.

The gene calls are TRBV19 and TRBJ2-7; 9 bases fit TRBD1. This CDR3 is built from 14 residues. Germline CDR1 reads LNHDA; CDR2 reads SQIVND (reference sequence). The J segment lost 1 base and the V segment lost 6 bases, leaving 4 bases of the junction unmatched. CDR3 nucleotide sequence: TGTGCCAGTAGCCGGACAGGGGCTTCCTACGAGCAGTACTTC. This codes for CASSRTGASYEQYF. Full variable domain (rest looked up from reference TRBV19 and TRBJ2-7): DGGITQSPKYLFRKEGQNVTLSCEQNLNHDAMYWYRQDPGQGLRLIYYSQIVNDFQKGDIAEGYSVSREKKESFPLTVTSAQKNPTAFYLCASSRTGASYEQYFGPGTRLTVT.

This sequence joins TRBV29-1 and TRBJ2-1; 11 bases map to TRBD2. This CDR3 region has 14 residues. V dropped 3 bases and J dropped 3; count of bases not matched to a gene: 1. The germline CDR1 and CDR2 sequences are SQVTM and ANQGSEA. CDR3 DNA sequence: TGCAGCGTTGATCTAGCGGGGGGCTACAATGAGCAGTTCTTC. This encodes CSVDLAGGYNEQFF.

This chain joins TRBV14 and TRBJ1-1; D not resolved. Germline-derived CDR1 and CDR2 are SGHDN and FVKESK. Trimming left V 7 bases short and J 12 bases short, with 24 bases between. This CDR3 comprises 14 residues. As DNA, the CDR3 is TGTGCCAGCACCCCTATCGGGAAAAAAGATCTCCCTTTCTTT. It codes for CASTPIGKKDLPFF.